What follows are 30 T cell receptor beta chains derived from one specimen sequenced in a study of control samples from healthy donors and cancer patients. Generated by immunoSEQ multiplex PCR, the TCRdb table keeps only in-frame clones and is missing some. The sample has just over 90,000 clones; about 88% are singletons. Sequenced input: blood. The source of these receptors is a woman aged 50 to 60 in good health.

The chain combines TRBV7-2 with TRBJ1-5, with D possibly TRBD1 on 6 matching bases. V was pared by 4 bases and J by 0 bases, with 13 bases between. CDR3 length: 16 residues. Germline CDR1 SGHTA, CDR2 FQGNSA. CDR3 DNA: TGTGCCAGCAGCTCCAGAACAGGGTTTAGCAATCAGCCCCAGCATTTT. Protein: CASSSRTGFSNQPQHF.

Notes on this clone: Since no conserved phenylalanine or tryptophan closes the CDR3, a read error is the likely cause. The rearrangement uses TRBV7-2 and TRBJ1-2; 9 nucleotides align to TRBD1. The V gene end was trimmed by 2 bases and the J gene end by 5 bases; junction bases not matched to a gene: 12. Germline V gene lookup returns CDR1 SGHTA and CDR2 FQGNSA. The length of the CDR3 is 17 residues. CDR3 sequence reads: CASSLTTGGPARYGYTL. The CDR3 region has the DNA TGTGCCAGCAGCTTAACGACAGGGGGTCCGGCACGGTATGGCTACACCCTC.

This rearrangement joins TRBV12-5 to TRBJ1-5; D gene uncertain. This CDR3 has 15 residues. The V and J ends lost 0 bases and 2 bases respectively, with 8 bases between them. Germline V gene sequence: CDR1 LGHNT, CDR2 FRNRAP. CDR3 protein: CASGLVGRGNQPQHF. For the CDR3, the DNA is TGTGCTAGTGGTTTGGTAGGTAGGGGCAATCAGCCCCAGCATTTT. Complete variable domain (other parts from reference TRBV12-5 and TRBJ1-5): DARVTQTPRHKVTEMGQEVTMRCQPILGHNTVFWYRQTMMQGLELLAYFRNRAPLDDSGMPKDRFSAEMPDATLATLKIQPSEPRDSAVYFCASGLVGRGNQPQHFGDGTRLSIL.

This chain uses TRBV25-1 with TRBJ1-2, with D perhaps matching TRBD1 (6 bases). Germline CDR1 MGHDK, CDR2 SYGVNS. CDR3 length: 14 residues. V was clipped by 3 bases and J by 7 bases, with 15 bases between them. The CDR3 DNA follows: TGTGCCAGCAGTGAGGTCCAGGGGCGGGGTGGCTACACCTTC. This encodes CASSEVQGRGGYTF.

This sequence joins TRBV5-1 and TRBJ1-3; D ambiguous. Germline V gene sequence: CDR1 SGHRS, CDR2 YFSETQ. V dropped 0 bases and J dropped 2 bases, with 12 bases sitting between them. The CDR3 runs 16 residues. The DNA of the CDR3 is TGCGCCAGCAGCTTGGCCGGCAGGCTCCCTGGAAACACCATATATTTT. Protein product: CASSLAGRLPGNTIYF.

The rearrangement joins TRBV5-1 to TRBJ2-3; 8 nucleotides match TRBD1. Germline CDR1 reads SGHRS; CDR2 reads YFSETQ. V dropped 3 bases and J dropped 4; count of bases not matched to a gene: 4. The CDR3 has 14 amino acids. CDR3 protein: CASSSGTGPDTQYF. The DNA of the CDR3 is TGCGCCAGCAGCTCCGGGACAGGCCCAGATACGCAGTATTTT.

The genes are TRBV7-3 and TRBJ1-1; D not resolved. The CDR3 is made up of 13 amino acids. The germline V gene encodes CDR1 SGHTA and CDR2 FQGTGA. Deletions cut 1 base from V and 1 base from J, with 4 bases between. Here the CDR3 DNA reads TGTGCCAGCAGCTTAAATAGGAACACTGAAGCTTTCTTT. This translates into CASSLNRNTEAFF.

The chain carries TRBV5-4 and TRBJ1-1, with D possibly being TRBD1 (5 bases). Germline V gene data show CDR1 as SGHNT and CDR2 as YYREEE (reference sequence). V dropped 6 bases and J dropped 7 bases, with 16 bases sitting between them. The CDR3 has 13 amino acids. The CDR3, as DNA: TGTGCCAGCACCCTGTGGGGCCAAGATGAAGCTTTCTTT. Encoded protein: CASTLWGQDEAFF.

This chain connects TRBV11-3 to TRBJ2-1; maybe TRBD2 (6 bases). Between the trimmed V and J ends, which lost 10 bases and 12 bases, there was a span of 22 bases. The CDR3 covers 13 residues. Germline-derived CDR1 and CDR2 are SGHNT and YENEEA. CDR3 nucleotides: TGTGCCATCTTTATTAGCGGAGGCAAGGGGCAGTTCTTC. Its translation is CAIFISGGKGQFF.

This clone has a handful of counts. The chain uses TRBV18 and TRBJ2-7; D might be TRBD2 (6 bases). This CDR3 spans 17 amino acids. Germline CDR1 KGHSH, CDR2 LQKENI. Trimming took 2 bases from V and 1 from J, leaving 18 bases between them. In DNA form, the CDR3 reads TGTGCCAGCTCACCATTGGGGGGTGAGGTGTCGTCCTACGAGCAGTACTTC. This sequence encodes CASSPLGGEVSSYEQYF.

This rearrangement joins TRBV7-8 to TRBJ1-1, with D possibly being TRBD1 (5 bases). V gave up 6 bases and J gave up 3 bases, with 20 bases separating them. The CDR3 covers 16 residues. Germline lookup yields CDR1 SGHVS and CDR2 FQNEAQ. CDR3 DNA: TGTGCCAGCAGTCTAACTAGACCTCAAGGGGACACTGAAGCTTTCTTT. Its protein is CASSLTRPQGDTEAFF.

The sample holds one count of this clone. This rearrangement joins TRBV11-2 to TRBJ1-1, with D perhaps matching TRBD1 (5 bases). The length of the CDR3 is 15 residues. The germline V gene has CDR1 SGHAT and CDR2 FQNNGV. The ends were cut back, 0 bases at V and 7 bases at J, with 15 bases in the middle. The DNA of the CDR3 is TGTGCCAGCAGCTTAGACATATACACAGGAAATGAAGCTTTCTTT. This gives the protein CASSLDIYTGNEAFF.

The J gene is TRBJ1-6, the V gene TRBV28; D unclear. This CDR3 contains 16 residues. From germline, CDR1 is MDHEN and CDR2 SYDVKM. V lost 2 bases, J lost 9 bases, and 17 bases lay in between. The CDR3 coding sequence is TGTGCCAGCAGTTTACGACTCAGCCCTCAGAGTTCACCCCTCCACTTT. It translates to CASSLRLSPQSSPLHF.

The chain is built from TRBV5-4 and TRBJ2-7; TRBD1 agrees at 8 bases. J lost 7 bases, V lost 2 bases, and 11 bases had no gene match. This CDR3 is built from 15 residues. Germline lookup yields CDR1 SGHNT and CDR2 YYREEE (reference sequence). This CDR3 reads CASSLPQGASSEQYF. CDR3 nucleotides: TGTGCCAGCAGCTTACCTCAGGGGGCGAGTAGTGAGCAGTACTTC.

The gene calls are TRBV9 and TRBJ2-1; TRBD1 agrees at 10 bases. The CDR3 spans 15 residues. CDR1 and CDR2 (germline): SGDLS, YYNGEE. V dropped 0 bases and J dropped 6; count of bases not matched to a gene: 3. CDR3 residues: CASSVATGGSNEQFF. The CDR3 region has the DNA TGTGCCAGCAGCGTAGCGACAGGGGGCTCCAATGAGCAGTTCTTC.

CDR3 sequence (DNA): TGTGCCAGCAGTTTAGGTATGGATAGCAATCAGCCCCAGCATTTT. It is translated as CASSLGMDSNQPQHF. The V call is TRBV27, the J call TRBJ1-5; D is unresolved. The germline CDR1 and CDR2 sequences are MNHEY and SMNVEV (reference sequence). This CDR3 has 15 residues. V was trimmed by 2 bases and J by 0 bases, leaving 8 bases between them.

This rearrangement joins TRBV29-1 to TRBJ1-5; the D gene is possibly TRBD1 (5 bases). The germline V and J ends were trimmed by 6 bases and 6 bases, with 12 bases remaining between them. Germline CDR1 SQVTM, CDR2 ANQGSEA. The CDR3 is made up of 12 amino acids. CDR3 nucleotides: TGCAGCGTCCAGGGATTTGGTCAGCCCCAGCATTTT. Translation: CSVQGFGQPQHF.

This sequence joins TRBV20-1 and TRBJ1-2; no firm D call. The CDR3 sequence is 10 residues long. Germline CDR1 DFQATT, CDR2 SNEGSKA (reference sequence). Trimming stripped 0 bases from V and 10 bases from J, with 6 bases between. The CDR3 DNA is TGCAGTGCTAGAGATCCGGACTACACCTTC. Its translation: CSARDPDYTF.

The chain carries TRBV7-8 and TRBJ2-7, with D tentatively TRBD1 (5 bases). Germline CDR1 reads SGHVS; CDR2 reads FQNEAQ. This CDR3 has 16 amino acids. Trimming removed 5 bases at V and 0 bases at J, with 17 bases between. The chain's CDR3 is CASSPTGRASSYEQYF. The DNA for the CDR3 is TGTGCCAGCAGCCCAACGGGCAGGGCAAGCTCCTACGAGCAGTACTTC.

V usage is TRBV15 and J usage is TRBJ2-7; unclear D gene. CDR3 length equals 15 residues. The V end lost 0 bases, the J end lost 0 bases, and 9 bases lay between the germline ends. Germline-derived CDR1 and CDR2 are LNHNV and YYDKDF (reference sequence). CDR3 amino acids: CATSREAAISYEQYF. For the CDR3, the DNA is TGTGCCACCAGCAGAGAGGCAGCGATCTCCTACGAGCAGTACTTC.

V and J are TRBV4-3 and TRBJ2-3; 9 bases match TRBD2. V was pared by 0 bases and J by 4 bases, with 5 bases of the junction left unmatched. This CDR3 region has 16 residues. Germline V gene lookup returns CDR1 LGHNA and CDR2 YSLEER. CDR3 sequence reads: CASSQEPGLAPDTQYF. CDR3 coding DNA: TGCGCCAGCAGCCAAGAACCGGGACTAGCCCCAGATACGCAGTATTTT.

V gene TRBV5-1 combines with J gene TRBJ1-2; D gene unclear. The length of the CDR3 is 15 residues. Germline CDR1 and CDR2: SGHRS and YFSETQ. V lost 4 bases, J lost 8 bases, and 21 bases lay in between. The CDR3 coding sequence is TGCGCCAGCAGCCCTGAATTGGTTGACGTGCTGGGCTACACCTTC. Its translation: CASSPELVDVLGYTF.

The rearrangement joins TRBV6-2 or TRBV6-3 to TRBJ2-7; D gene unclear. Germline V gene sequence: CDR1 MNHEY, CDR2 SVGEGT. This CDR3 is built from 15 residues. V dropped 5 bases and J dropped 1 base, with 15 bases sitting between them. The DNA for the CDR3 is TGTGCCAGCAGTCCACGATGGACCGGTTCCTACGAGCAGTACTTC. This codes for CASSPRWTGSYEQYF.

This chain connects TRBV15 to TRBJ2-3; 12 bases agree with TRBD2. J was trimmed by 4 bases and V by 6 bases; bases with no gene match: 8. The CDR3 extends over 16 amino acids. Germline V gene lookup returns CDR1 LNHNV and CDR2 YYDKDF (reference sequence). The CDR3 is CATRAGLAGFSDTQYF. CDR3 in DNA: TGTGCCACCAGAGCCGGACTAGCGGGGTTTTCAGATACGCAGTATTTT. The full variable domain, its missing parts supplied by reference TRBV15 and TRBJ2-3, is DAMVIQNPRYQVTQFGKPVTLSCSQTLNHNVMYWYQQKSSQAPKLLFHYYDKDFNNEADTPDNFQSRRPNTSFCFLDIRSPGLGDTAMYLCATRAGLAGFSDTQYFGPGTRLTVL.

V usage is TRBV9 and J usage is TRBJ2-2; 10 bases match TRBD1. This CDR3 contains 20 residues. In germline, CDR1 is SGDLS, CDR2 YYNGEE. V lost 0 bases to trimming and J lost 5 bases; unmatched junction nucleotides: 16. CDR3 DNA: TGTGCCAGCAGCGTAGCTACTCCGGGGTGGACAGGGGGTAGGACCGGGGAGCTGTTTTTT. Its protein is CASSVATPGWTGGRTGELFF.

The chain carries TRBV10-3 and TRBJ1-2; D not resolved. V was pared by 4 bases and J by 5 bases, with 11 bases between. This CDR3 is 13 amino acids long. Germline V gene lookup returns CDR1 ENHRY and CDR2 SYGVKD. This CDR3 is CAISAGWRYGYTF. The CDR3 bases are TGTGCCATCAGTGCTGGGTGGAGGTATGGCTACACCTTC.

The chain carries TRBV6-5 and TRBJ1-3; D remains unclear. V lost 6 bases and J 3 bases, leaving 15 bases between the germline ends. The V gene's germline CDR1 is MNHEY and CDR2 SVGAGI. The CDR3 length is 15 residues. In DNA, the CDR3 is TGTGCCAGCAGCGACCTTCGAGGCCGTGGAAACACCATATATTTT. It codes for CASSDLRGRGNTIYF.

J is TRBJ2-7 and V is TRBV4-3; D may be TRBD1 (6 bases). This CDR3 spans 14 amino acids. V dropped 1 base and J dropped 5 bases, with 12 bases sitting between them. Germline loops: CDR1 LGHNA, CDR2 YSLEER. This CDR3 reads CASSQGAGVNEQYF. CDR3 in DNA: TGCGCCAGCAGCCAAGGTGCAGGGGTGAACGAGCAGTACTTC.

The chain uses TRBV6-5 and TRBJ2-1, with TRBD2 identical over 13 bases. Germline V gene data show CDR1 as MNHEY and CDR2 as SVGAGI. This CDR3 has 15 residues. The V segment lost 4 bases and the J segment 7 bases; nucleotides outside the gene matches: 4. CDR3 nucleotide sequence: TGTGCCAGCAGTTGGACTAGCGGGGGAGGAAATGAGCAGTTCTTC. Translating gives CASSWTSGGGNEQFF.

V is TRBV6-5 and J is TRBJ2-7; unclear D gene. Per germline, CDR1 MNHEY and CDR2 SVGAGI. V gave up 6 bases and J gave up 9 bases, with 15 bases separating them. This CDR3 contains 12 residues. CDR3 DNA sequence: TGTGCCAGCAGGCCAGAGCAAAGGAGGCAGTACTTC. It specifies CASRPEQRRQYF.